Listed below are T cell receptor beta chains from one sample, sequenced in a study of Graves' ophthalmopathy and Graves' hyperthyroidism. MiXCR, applied by TCRdb to the multiplex PCR reads, yields one record per CDR3 protein. The sample carries over 650,000 distinct CDR3 sequences, 35% to 50% recorded once. The sequencing input was peripheral blood. These receptors all come from an adult man with Graves' ophthalmopathy. Both conserved end residues are part of each CDR3. A D gene is named only where the DNA matches it firmly. Rows may omit the clone size; those that give it use once, few, many or a size class.

cdr3_length	v_call	d_call	clone_size	j_call	cdr3_aa	cdr3_nt
14	TRBV12-3/TRBV12-4	.	.	TRBJ2-2	CASSLRQTNGELFF	TGTGCCAGCAGTTTAAGACAGACCAACGGGGAGCTGTTTTTT
13	TRBV15	.	few	TRBJ2-7	CATSRDYSYEQYF	TGTGCCACCAGCAGAGATTACTCCTACGAGCAGTACTTC
16	TRBV24-1	.	.	TRBJ2-2	CASSAIYSFDTGELFF	TGTGCCAGCAGTGCGATATATAGCTTCGACACCGGGGAGCTGTTTTTT
15	TRBV5-4	.	.	TRBJ2-7	CASSVPGHSPNEQYF	TGTGCCAGCAGCGTTCCGGGACACTCGCCCAACGAGCAGTACTTC
14	TRBV11-2	.	many	TRBJ1-3	CASSLMSSGNTIYF	TGTGCCAGCAGCTTAATGAGCTCTGGAAACACCATATATTTT
15	TRBV7-9	.	.	TRBJ2-5	CASSLELVGQETRYF	TGTGCCAGCAGCTTAGAACTAGTCGGGCAAGAGACCCGGTACTTC
11	TRBV6-1	.	.	TRBJ2-7	CASLNTYEQYF	TGTGCCAGTCTGAACACCTACGAGCAGTACTTC
13	TRBV5-1	.	many	TRBJ2-2	CASSLDGVGELFF	TGCGCCAGCAGCTTGGATGGGGTCGGGGAGCTGTTTTTT
13	TRBV5-1	.	.	TRBJ2-5	CASSFGIEETQYF	TGCGCCAGCAGCTTCGGCATAGAAGAGACCCAGTACTTC
12	TRBV11-2	.	many	TRBJ1-1	CASSLGFAEAFF	TGTGCCAGCAGCTTAGGGTTTGCTGAAGCTTTCTTT
14	TRBV12-3/TRBV12-4	TRBD1	.	TRBJ1-2	CASWAGTGNYGYTF	TGTGCCAGTTGGGCCGGGACAGGAAACTATGGCTACACCTTC
9	TRBV29-1	.	.	TRBJ2-7	CSLGYEQYF	TGCAGCTTGGGCTACGAGCAGTACTTC
14	TRBV6-6	.	many	TRBJ2-7	CASSSTESSYEQYF	TGTGCCAGCAGTTCAACAGAGAGCTCCTACGAGCAGTACTTC
15	TRBV25-1	.	.	TRBJ1-6	CASSSTGRRNSPLHF	TGTGCCAGCAGTTCTACAGGGCGAAGGAATTCACCCCTCCACTTT
14	TRBV30	.	few	TRBJ2-7	CAWSVGQGGYEQYF	TGTGCCTGGAGTGTAGGGCAGGGTGGCTACGAGCAGTACTTC
13	TRBV12-3/TRBV12-4	.	.	TRBJ2-5	CASSLRFQEAQYF	TGTGCCAGCAGTTTGAGATTCCAAGAGGCCCAGTACTTC
13	TRBV20-1	TRBD1	many	TRBJ1-1	CSVRTGGNTEAFF	TGCAGTGTTCGGACAGGGGGGAACACTGAAGCTTTCTTT
12	TRBV29-1	.	.	TRBJ1-1	CSSQVRGTEAFF	TGCAGCAGCCAAGTTAGGGGTACTGAAGCTTTCTTT
15	TRBV6-5	.	many	TRBJ2-2	CASSYATGNTGELFF	TGTGCCAGCAGTTACGCGACAGGGAACACCGGGGAGCTGTTTTTT
15	TRBV6-5	.	.	TRBJ1-1	CASSYSVGGDTEAFF	TGTGCCAGCAGTTACAGCGTGGGGGGGGACACTGAAGCTTTCTTT
14	TRBV2	.	many	TRBJ1-5	CASNLGVGNQPQHF	TGTGCCAGCAATCTAGGGGTGGGCAATCAGCCCCAGCATTTT
13	TRBV12-3/TRBV12-4	.	many	TRBJ2-5	CASSGQGRWTQYF	TGTGCCAGCAGTGGGCAGGGAAGGTGGACCCAGTACTTC
14	TRBV7-8	.	many	TRBJ2-5	CASSLAMDQETQYF	TGTGCCAGCAGCTTAGCGATGGACCAAGAGACCCAGTACTTC
15	TRBV7-9	TRBD1	.	TRBJ2-7	CASSYPGTGGSEQYF	TGTGCCAGCAGCTACCCCGGGACAGGGGGGAGCGAGCAGTACTTC
13	TRBV2	.	.	TRBJ1-4	CASSWSSGEKLFF	TGTGCCAGCAGCTGGTCTTCCGGGGAAAAACTGTTTTTT
14	TRBV12-3/TRBV12-4	.	many	TRBJ1-6	CASSFNGGRSPLHF	TGTGCCAGCAGTTTTAACGGCGGGCGTTCACCCCTCCACTTT
14	TRBV6-1	.	many	TRBJ1-5	CASSDLQGNQPQHF	TGTGCCAGCAGTGACCTGCAGGGGAATCAGCCCCAGCATTTT
13	TRBV9	.	few	TRBJ2-2	CASSRPPDGELFF	TGTGCCAGCAGCCGACCTCCCGACGGGGAGCTGTTTTTT
13	TRBV24-1	.	many	TRBJ2-5	CATSDGSGETQYF	TGTGCCACCAGTGATGGGTCCGGGGAGACCCAGTACTTC
16	TRBV10-1	.	.	TRBJ1-3	CASSLSFPGSGNTIYF	TGCGCCAGCAGTTTATCGTTTCCGGGCTCTGGAAACACCATATATTTT
15	TRBV4-1	.	few	TRBJ1-6	CASSQLGPKGSPLHF	TGCGCCAGCAGCCAGCTAGGTCCAAAGGGTTCACCCCTCCACTTT
15	TRBV20-1	.	many	TRBJ1-5	CSAREPQGDGQPQHF	TGCAGTGCTAGAGAACCACAGGGAGATGGTCAGCCCCAGCATTTT
17	TRBV6-2/TRBV6-3	.	.	TRBJ1-1	CATANPSGAGEDTEAFF	TGTGCCACCGCCAACCCATCCGGGGCAGGTGAGGACACTGAAGCTTTCTTT
15	TRBV7-2	.	.	TRBJ2-7	CASSPGRDLPYEQYF	TGTGCCAGCAGCCCAGGACGGGACCTCCCCTACGAGCAGTACTTC
16	TRBV24-1	.	few	TRBJ2-1	CATSDLVSSSYNEQFF	TGTGCCACCAGTGATTTAGTGTCGAGCTCCTACAATGAGCAGTTCTTC
14	TRBV6-5	TRBD2	.	TRBJ2-7	CASKTSGANYEQYF	TGTGCCAGCAAAACTAGCGGGGCCAACTACGAGCAGTACTTC
15	TRBV5-1	TRBD1	many	TRBJ2-7	CASSRGAGGNDEQYF	TGCGCCAGCAGCAGAGGGGCAGGGGGTAACGACGAGCAGTACTTC
17	TRBV7-8	.	few	TRBJ2-7	CASSSNQGLTSSYEQYF	TGTGCCAGCAGCTCCAACCAAGGACTAACGAGCTCCTACGAGCAGTACTTC
14	TRBV27	TRBD2	.	TRBJ2-6	CASTGGPGANVLTF	TGTGCCAGCACGGGGGGGCCCGGGGCCAACGTCCTGACTTTC
15	TRBV10-3	.	many	TRBJ1-1	CAISESRKADTEAFF	TGTGCCATCAGTGAGTCTCGGAAGGCGGACACTGAAGCTTTCTTT
10	TRBV7-9	.	.	TRBJ2-7	CASGGGELYF	TGTGCCTCCGGAGGCGGGGAGCTGTACTTC